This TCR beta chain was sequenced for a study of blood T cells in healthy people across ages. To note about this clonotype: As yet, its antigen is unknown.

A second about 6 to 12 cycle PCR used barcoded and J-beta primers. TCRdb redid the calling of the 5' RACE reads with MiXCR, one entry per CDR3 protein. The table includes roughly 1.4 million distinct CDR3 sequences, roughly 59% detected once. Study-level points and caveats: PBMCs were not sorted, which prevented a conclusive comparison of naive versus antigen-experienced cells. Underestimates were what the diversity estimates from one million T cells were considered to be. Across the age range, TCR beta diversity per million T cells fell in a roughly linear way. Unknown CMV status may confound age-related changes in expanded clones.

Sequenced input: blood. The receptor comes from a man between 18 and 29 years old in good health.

The CDR3 sequence is CSAREAAGTQYF. The CDR3 DNA reads TGCAGTGCTAGAGAGGCCGCCGGAACCCAGTACTTC. V usage is TRBV20-1 and J usage is TRBJ2-5, with D uncertain. The CDR3 contains 12 residues. Germline V gene lookup returns CDR1 DFQATT and CDR2 SNEGSKA (reference sequence). Between the trimmed V and J ends, which lost 0 bases and 8 bases, there was a span of 10 bases.